Below, one T cell receptor (beta chain) is given with its context. Antigen unknown. Amplified TCR beta CDR3 regions came from RNA transcripts. Using the HTBI primer set, a first-round RT-PCR was run on the TCR CDR3. TCRdb re-called the multiplex PCR reads with MiXCR, one entry per CDR3 protein. The sample records around 620,000 distinct CDR3 sequences, more than 13% being singletons. Looked up from germline, CDR1 is LGHDT and CDR2 is YNNKEL (reference sequence). The CDR3 sequence is 14 residues long. V lost 0 bases to trimming and J lost 5 bases, with 10 bases between them. The data were obtained in a study of T cells in Graves' hyperthyroidism and ophthalmopathy. Broader study findings: Most expanded thyroid clonotypes above 0.001 also appeared in blood.

The V and J genes are TRBV3-1 and TRBJ2-5; D may be TRBD2 (5 bases). This receptor was taken from a young woman with Graves' ophthalmopathy. Input material: blood. CDR3 bases: TGTGCCAGCAGCCAAGAATCGAGGGTGGAGACCCAGTACTTC. Translating gives CASSQESRVETQYF.